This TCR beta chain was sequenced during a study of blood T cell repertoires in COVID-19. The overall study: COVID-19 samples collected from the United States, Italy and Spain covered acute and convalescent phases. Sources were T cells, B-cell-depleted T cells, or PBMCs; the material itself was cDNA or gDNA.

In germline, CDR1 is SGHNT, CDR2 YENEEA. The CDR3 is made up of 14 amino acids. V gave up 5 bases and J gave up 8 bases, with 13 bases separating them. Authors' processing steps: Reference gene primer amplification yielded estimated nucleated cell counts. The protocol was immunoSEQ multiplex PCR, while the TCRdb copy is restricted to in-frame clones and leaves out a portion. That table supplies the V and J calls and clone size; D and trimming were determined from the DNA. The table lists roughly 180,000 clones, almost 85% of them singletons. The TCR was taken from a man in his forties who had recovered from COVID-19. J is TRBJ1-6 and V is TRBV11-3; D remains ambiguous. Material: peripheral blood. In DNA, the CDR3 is TGTGCCAGCAGCGGACGAGGGTTCGATTCACCCCTCCACTTT. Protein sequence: CASSGRGFDSPLHF.